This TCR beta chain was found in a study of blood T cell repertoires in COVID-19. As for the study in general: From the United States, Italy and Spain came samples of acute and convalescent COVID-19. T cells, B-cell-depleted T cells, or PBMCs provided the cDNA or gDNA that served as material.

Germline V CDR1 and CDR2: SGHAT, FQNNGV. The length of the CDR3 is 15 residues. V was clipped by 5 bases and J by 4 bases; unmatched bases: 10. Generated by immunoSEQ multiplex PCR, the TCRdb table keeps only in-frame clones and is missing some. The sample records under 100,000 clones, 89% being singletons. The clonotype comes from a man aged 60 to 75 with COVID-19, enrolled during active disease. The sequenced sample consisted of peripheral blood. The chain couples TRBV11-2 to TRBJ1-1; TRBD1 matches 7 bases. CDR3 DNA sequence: TGTGCCAGCAGCCCTCGAGGACAGGCGAGCACTGAAGCTTTCTTT. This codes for CASSPRGQASTEAFF.